This T cell receptor beta chain comes out of a study of T cell repertoires and leukemia-associated antigens (dated by TCRdb to between 2018 and 2021). About the study as a whole: Each sample yielded about 5.1 to 7 million read pairs and roughly 3 to 5.0 million effective reads, 15 million to 20 million effective reads overall. The study aimed to identify which antigen a TCR Vbeta21 clone previously found in CML patients recognizes, using in vitro peptide stimulation of healthy T cells. The paper as a whole reports these results and caveats: Numbers of Vbeta genes (approximately 60), Jbeta genes (approximately 15), VDJ rearrangements and unique CDR3s did not differ significantly among the four groups. Antigen specificity and function of the expanded clones were not tested directly and required further investigation.

Total RNA was extracted from the cultured T cells with TRIzol reagent. TCRbeta libraries were amplified from RNA by 5' rapid amplification of cDNA ends (5'RACE). Library concentration and integrity were checked with Qubit, an Agilent instrument, and quantitative PCR before sequencing. A commercial service provider sequenced the qualified libraries on Illumina HiSeq or MiSeq. The source study handled its data this way. TCR sequences in each sample were identified with MiXCR version 1.8.2. For a clone to count as qualified, its CDR3 had to be longer than four amino acids, its nucleotide length had to be in-frame, and the clone could not contain a stop codon. A read counted as effective if the read contained the complete CDR3 structure. Expanded clones were validated by RT-PCR with 24 Vbeta primers, GeneScan spectratyping, and Sanger sequencing. TCRdb reran the public reads through fastp at Q25 and MiXCR, keeping productive beta chains. Rows merge per CDR3 protein into single entries with the most common DNA and genes. These V and J calls derive from TCRdb rather than the authors' analysis. This sample comprises roughly 10,000 distinct CDR3 sequences, roughly 40% of them detected only once. Together, the top ten hold roughly 53% of the sample.

This clonotype was picked up many times. The target of this receptor is not known. Nothing much larger sits one base from this clone, and base qualities are not available. Here V drops 6 bases and J drops 4 bases, and the junction holds 25 bases not matched to any gene. The CDR3 numbers 20 residues from cysteine through phenylalanine. The only DNA kept is the CDR3, 60 bases in frame from the first base. As a first step, the CD3+ T cells were left to rest overnight in RPMI 1640 lacking fetal bovine serum, at 2.5 million cells/mL. MACS immunomagnetic beads were used according to the manufacturer's instructions to isolate CD3+ T cells from PBMCs.

The sample consisted of CD3+ T cells sorted from blood and cultured. Rearrangement joined TRBV12-3 or TRBV12-4 to TRBJ2-5; 8 nucleotides in the junction match TRBD2. The receptor comes from a female donor in good health. The CDR3 region has the sequence CASRLTSGTGGTEGGETQYF. The nucleotide sequence is given as TGTGCCAGCAGACTTACTTCCGGGACGGGGGGGACTGAAGGGGGAGAGACCCAGTACTTC.